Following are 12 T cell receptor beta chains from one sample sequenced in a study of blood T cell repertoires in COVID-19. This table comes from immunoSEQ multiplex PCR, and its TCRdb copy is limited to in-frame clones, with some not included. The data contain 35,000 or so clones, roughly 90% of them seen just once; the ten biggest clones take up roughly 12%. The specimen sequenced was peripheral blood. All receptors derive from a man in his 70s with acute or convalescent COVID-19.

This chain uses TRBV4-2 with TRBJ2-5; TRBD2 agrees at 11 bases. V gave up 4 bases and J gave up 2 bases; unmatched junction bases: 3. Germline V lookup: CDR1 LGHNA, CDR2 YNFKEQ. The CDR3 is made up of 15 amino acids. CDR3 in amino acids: CASSLGTSGQETQYF. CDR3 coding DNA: TGTGCCAGCAGCCTAGGGACTAGCGGACAAGAGACCCAGTACTTC.

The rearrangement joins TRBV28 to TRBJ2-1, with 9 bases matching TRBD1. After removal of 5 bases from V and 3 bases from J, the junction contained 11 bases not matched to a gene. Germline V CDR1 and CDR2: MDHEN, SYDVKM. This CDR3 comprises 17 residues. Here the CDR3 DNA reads TGTGCCAGCAGTCCGGGACAGGGAGAGTTGAGCTACAATGAGCAGTTCTTC. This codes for CASSPGQGELSYNEQFF. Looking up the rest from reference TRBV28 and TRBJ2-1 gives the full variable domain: DVKVTQSSRYLVKRTGEKVFLECVQDMDHENMFWYRQDPGLGLRLIYFSYDVKMKEKGDIPEGYSVSREKKERFSLILESASTNQTSMYLCASSPGQGELSYNEQFFGPGTRLTVL.

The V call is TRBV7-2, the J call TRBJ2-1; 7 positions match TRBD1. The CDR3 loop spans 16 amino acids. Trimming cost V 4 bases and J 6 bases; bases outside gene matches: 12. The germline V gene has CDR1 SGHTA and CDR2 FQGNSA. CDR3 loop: CASSYLQGSLGNEQFF. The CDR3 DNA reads TGTGCCAGCAGCTACCTACAGGGGTCCCTGGGCAATGAGCAGTTCTTC.

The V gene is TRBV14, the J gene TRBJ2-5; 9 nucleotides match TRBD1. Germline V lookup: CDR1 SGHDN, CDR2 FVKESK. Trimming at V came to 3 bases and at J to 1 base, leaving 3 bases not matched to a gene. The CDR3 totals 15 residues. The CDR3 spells CASSHLTGGQETQYF. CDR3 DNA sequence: TGTGCCAGCAGCCACCTGACAGGGGGCCAAGAGACCCAGTACTTC.

In DNA form, the CDR3 reads TGTGCCAGCAGCCCTAGCGGATACACAGATACGCAGTATTTT. Its translation: CASSPSGYTDTQYF. V gene TRBV7-3 combines with J gene TRBJ2-3; 7 bases match TRBD2. Germline CDR1 and CDR2: SGHTA and FQGTGA. Trimming removed 5 bases from V and 2 bases from J; junction bases left unmatched: 4. This CDR3 contains 14 residues.

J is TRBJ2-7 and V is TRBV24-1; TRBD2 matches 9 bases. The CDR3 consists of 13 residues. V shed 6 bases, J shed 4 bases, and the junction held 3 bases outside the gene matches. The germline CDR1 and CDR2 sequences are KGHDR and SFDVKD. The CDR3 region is CATSNSGGYEQYF. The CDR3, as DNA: TGTGCCACCAGTAATAGCGGGGGATACGAGCAGTACTTC.

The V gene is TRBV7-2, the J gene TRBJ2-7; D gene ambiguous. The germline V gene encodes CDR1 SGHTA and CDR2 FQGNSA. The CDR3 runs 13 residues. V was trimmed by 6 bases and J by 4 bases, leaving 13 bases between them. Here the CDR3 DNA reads TGTGCCAGCAGTTCCGACGGCGGATACGAGCAGTACTTC. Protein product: CASSSDGGYEQYF.

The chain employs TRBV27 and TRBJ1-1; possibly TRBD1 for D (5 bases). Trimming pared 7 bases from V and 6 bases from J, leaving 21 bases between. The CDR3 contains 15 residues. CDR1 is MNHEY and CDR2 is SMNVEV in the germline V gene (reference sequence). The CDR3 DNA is TGTGCCAGCACTCTCCAAGGAGACAGAGGCTCTGAAGCTTTCTTT. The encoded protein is CASTLQGDRGSEAFF.

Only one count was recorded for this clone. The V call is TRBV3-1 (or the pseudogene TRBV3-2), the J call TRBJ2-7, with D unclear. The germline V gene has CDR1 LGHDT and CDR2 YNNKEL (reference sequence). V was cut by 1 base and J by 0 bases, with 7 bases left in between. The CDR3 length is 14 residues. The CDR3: CASSQGVNSYEQYF. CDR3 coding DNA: TGTGCCAGCAGCCAAGGTGTCAACTCCTACGAGCAGTACTTC.

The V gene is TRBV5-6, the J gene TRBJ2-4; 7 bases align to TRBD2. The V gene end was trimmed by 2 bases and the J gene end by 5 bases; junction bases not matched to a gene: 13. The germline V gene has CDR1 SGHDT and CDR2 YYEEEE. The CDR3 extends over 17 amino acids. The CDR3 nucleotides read TGTGCCAGCAGCTTCCTGGCGGGAGACTTACGACAAAACATTCAGTACTTC. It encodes CASSFLAGDLRQNIQYF.

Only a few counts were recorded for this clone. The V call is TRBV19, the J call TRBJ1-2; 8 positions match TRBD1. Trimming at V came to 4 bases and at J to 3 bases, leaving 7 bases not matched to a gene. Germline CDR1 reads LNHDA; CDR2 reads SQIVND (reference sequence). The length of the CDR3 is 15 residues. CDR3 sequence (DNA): TGTGCCAGTAGTAAATGGACAGGGCTGGACTATGGCTACACCTTC. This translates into CASSKWTGLDYGYTF.

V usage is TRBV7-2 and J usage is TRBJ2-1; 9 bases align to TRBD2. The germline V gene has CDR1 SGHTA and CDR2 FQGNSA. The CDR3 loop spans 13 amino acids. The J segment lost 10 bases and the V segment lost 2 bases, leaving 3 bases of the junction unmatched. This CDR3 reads CASSLLAGNEQFF. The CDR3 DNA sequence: TGTGCCAGCAGCTTACTAGCGGGAAACGAGCAGTTCTTC.